One sample yielded the 10 T cell receptor beta chains listed below, sequenced in a study of neurological immune-mediated disorders. TCRdb recomputed calls from the 5' RACE reads with MiXCR, one row per CDR3 protein. Here the sample spans 70,000 to 75,000 distinct CDR3 sequences, roughly 13% being singletons. Stated time point: longitudinal time-point 1 (baseline). The sample consisted of PBMCs. All receptors derive from a female donor with HTLV-1-associated myelopathy (HAM/TSP).

Worth noting for this clonotype: The junction does not match germline at one end; this may be a read error. The V call is TRBV24-1, the J call TRBJ1-5, with unresolved D. The CDR3 runs to 14 residues. Germline V gene data show CDR1 as KGHDR and CDR2 as SFDVKD. CDR3 nucleotide sequence: TGTGCCAACAGTGGCCCCCAGGTCCATCAGACCCAGCATTTT. Residues: CANSGPQVHQTQHF.

This clonotype was recorded at least ten times. The chain recombines TRBV5-6 with TRBJ2-3; D gene unclear. CDR3 length: 14 amino acids. Germline V CDR1 and CDR2: SGHDT, YYEEEE. Trimming took off 6 bases at V and 0 bases at J, with 11 bases between the two ends. CDR3 amino acids: CASTETRSTDTQYF. The CDR3 DNA follows: TGTGCCAGCACCGAGACACGGAGCACAGATACGCAGTATTTT.

The chain couples TRBV7-3 to TRBJ2-1, with D possibly being TRBD1 (6 bases). This CDR3 has 15 amino acids. The ends were cut back, 2 bases at V and 5 bases at J, with 13 bases in the middle. CDR1 is SGHTA and CDR2 is FQGTGA in the germline V gene. The CDR3: CASSLAGHRDNEQFF. The CDR3 coding sequence is TGTGCCAGCAGCTTAGCTGGTCACAGGGACAATGAGCAGTTCTTC. The full variable domain, its missing parts supplied by reference TRBV7-3 and TRBJ2-1, is GAGVSQTPSNKVTEKGKYVELRCDPISGHTALYWYRQSLGQGPEFLIYFQGTGAADDSGLPNDRFFAVRPEGSVSTLKIQRTERGDSAVYLCASSLAGHRDNEQFFGPGTRLTVL.

This clonotype has a count of ten or more. This chain joins TRBV4-2 and TRBJ2-1; D not resolved. Germline lookup yields CDR1 LGHNA and CDR2 YNFKEQ. CDR3 length: 15 residues. The V and J ends lost 1 base and 7 bases respectively, with 14 bases between them. The CDR3 is CASSQGELDHNEQFF. For the CDR3, the DNA is TGTGCCAGCAGCCAAGGGGAATTAGACCATAATGAGCAGTTCTTC.

This clonotype was recorded at least ten times. This chain uses TRBV5-1 with TRBJ2-6, with 9 bases aligning to TRBD1. Germline lookup yields CDR1 SGHRS and CDR2 YFSETQ. The CDR3 has 17 amino acids. The J segment lost 2 bases and the V segment lost 1 base, leaving 4 bases of the junction unmatched. The CDR3 region has the DNA TGCGCCAGCAGCTTGAGGGACAGGGCTGCTGGGGCCAACGTCCTGACTTTC. It is translated as CASSLRDRAAGANVLTF.

This clonotype was counted at least ten times. The rearrangement uses TRBV15 and TRBJ1-6; D is ambiguous. Germline V CDR1 and CDR2: LNHNV, YYDKDF (reference sequence). There are 10 residues in the CDR3. The CDR3 bases are TGTGCTGGAAATAATTCACCCCTCCACTTT. Protein sequence: CAGNNSPLHF.

A few counts support this clonotype. Since the CDR3 does not end with the conserved phenylalanine or tryptophan, this likely comes from a read error. The DNA is omitted, as the CDR3 cannot be located on it reliably, and the CDR3 follows TCRdb's listing. V usage is TRBV29-1 and J usage is TRBJ2-3; the table's TRBD2 call for D was not verified on the DNA. CDR1 and CDR2 from the germline V gene are SQVTM and ANQGSEA. The CDR3 length equals 14 residues, ends included. CDR3 amino acids: CSVVSGARADTQDL.

In its sample, this clonotype was seen many times. The V call is TRBV12-3 or TRBV12-4, the J call TRBJ1-6, with D possibly matching TRBD1 (6 bases). The CDR3 extends over 14 amino acids. Trimming shortened V by 3 bases and J by 5 bases, and 8 bases separated the two germline ends. The CDR3 region has the DNA TGTGCCAGCAGTTTGACAGGCCATAATTCACCCCTCCACTTT. This encodes CASSLTGHNSPLHF.

This clonotype was recorded at least ten times. The chain carries TRBV5-1 and TRBJ2-7; 8 nucleotides line up with TRBD1. Germline CDR1 is SGHRS and CDR2 is YFSETQ. V dropped 4 bases and J dropped 4; count of bases not matched to a gene: 13. This CDR3 region has 16 residues. In DNA, the CDR3 is TGCGCCAGCAGCCCCAACCCGGGACAGGCAGCGTACGAGCAGTACTTC. This encodes CASSPNPGQAAYEQYF.

This clonotype has a count of ten or more. The CDR3 nucleotides read TGCGCCAGCAGCTTGTCGTCACCAGACGATGGCTACACCTTC. Encoded protein: CASSLSSPDDGYTF. The V call is TRBV5-1, the J call TRBJ1-2; D remains ambiguous. CDR3 length: 14 residues. Germline V gives CDR1 SGHRS, CDR2 YFSETQ. V lost 1 base and J lost 6, with 13 bases in between. Using reference TRBV5-1 and TRBJ1-2 for the parts outside the CDR3, the full variable domain is KAGVTQTPRYLIKTRGQQVTLSCSPISGHRSVSWYQQTPGQGLQFLFEYFSETQRNKGNFPGRFSGRQFSNSRSEMNVSTLELGDSALYLCASSLSSPDDGYTFGSGTRLTVV.